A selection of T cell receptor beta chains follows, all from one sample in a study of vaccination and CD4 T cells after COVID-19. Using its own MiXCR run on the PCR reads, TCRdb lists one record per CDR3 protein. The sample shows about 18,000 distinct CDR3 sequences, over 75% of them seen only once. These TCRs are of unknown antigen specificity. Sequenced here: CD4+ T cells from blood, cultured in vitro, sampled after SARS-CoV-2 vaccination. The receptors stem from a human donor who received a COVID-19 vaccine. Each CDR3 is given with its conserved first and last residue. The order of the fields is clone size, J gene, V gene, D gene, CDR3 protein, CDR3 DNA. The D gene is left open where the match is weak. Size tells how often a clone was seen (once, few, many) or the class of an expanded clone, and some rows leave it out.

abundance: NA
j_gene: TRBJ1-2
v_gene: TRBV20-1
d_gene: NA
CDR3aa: CSARRTVGYGYTF
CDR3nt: TGCAGTGCTAGACGGACAGTCGGCTATGGCTACACCTTC

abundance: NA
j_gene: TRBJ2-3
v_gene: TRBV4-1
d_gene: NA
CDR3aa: CASSLVGDRTDTQYF
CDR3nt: TGCGCCAGCAGCTTAGTCGGTGATCGCACAGATACGCAGTATTTT

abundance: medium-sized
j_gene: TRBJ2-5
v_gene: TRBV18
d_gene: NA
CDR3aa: CASSPRRAAEETQYF
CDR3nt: TGTGCCAGCTCACCACGTAGGGCCGCCGAAGAGACCCAGTACTTC

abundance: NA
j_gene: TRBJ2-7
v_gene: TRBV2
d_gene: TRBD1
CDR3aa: CATLARDRGHEQYF
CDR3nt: TGTGCCACCCTCGCACGGGACAGGGGCCACGAGCAGTACTTC

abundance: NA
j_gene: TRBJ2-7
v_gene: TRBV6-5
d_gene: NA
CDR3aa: CASSYSGAMQYF
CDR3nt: TGTGCCAGCAGTTACTCAGGGGCCATGCAGTACTTC

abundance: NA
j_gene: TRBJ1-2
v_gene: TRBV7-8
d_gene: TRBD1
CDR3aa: CASSFRDRGFSGYGYTF
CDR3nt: TGTGCCAGCAGCTTTCGGGACAGGGGATTTTCGGGCTATGGCTACACCTTC

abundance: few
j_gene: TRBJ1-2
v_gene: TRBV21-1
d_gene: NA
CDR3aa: CASRGNGYTF
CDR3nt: TGTGCCAGCAGGGGCAATGGCTACACCTTC

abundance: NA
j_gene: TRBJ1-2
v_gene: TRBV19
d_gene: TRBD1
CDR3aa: CALRFLGTGDGYTF
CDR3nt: TGTGCTCTTCGATTCCTTGGGACAGGGGATGGCTACACCTTC

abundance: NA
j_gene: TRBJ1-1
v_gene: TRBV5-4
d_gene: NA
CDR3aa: CASSLEGVGTEAFF
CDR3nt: TGTGCCAGCAGCTTGGAGGGAGTGGGCACTGAAGCTTTCTTT

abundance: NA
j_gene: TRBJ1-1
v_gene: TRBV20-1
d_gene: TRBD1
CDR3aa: CSARWGTAGPEAFF
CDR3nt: TGCAGTGCTCGATGGGGGACAGCTGGGCCTGAAGCTTTCTTT

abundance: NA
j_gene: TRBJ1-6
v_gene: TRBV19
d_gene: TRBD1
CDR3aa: CASSRRQGNSPLHF
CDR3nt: TGTGCCAGTAGCCGCCGACAGGGAAATTCACCCCTCCACTTT

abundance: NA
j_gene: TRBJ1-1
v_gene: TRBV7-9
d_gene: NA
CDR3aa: CASSLGTNTEAFF
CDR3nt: TGTGCCAGCAGCTTAGGGACGAACACTGAAGCTTTCTTT

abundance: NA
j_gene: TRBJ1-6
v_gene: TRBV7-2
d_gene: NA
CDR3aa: CASSPEKGAIYSPLHF
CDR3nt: TGTGCCAGCAGCCCAGAGAAAGGGGCAATCTATTCACCCCTCCACTTT

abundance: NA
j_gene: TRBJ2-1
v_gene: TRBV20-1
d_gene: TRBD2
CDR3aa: CSARVASGDARSKYNEQFF
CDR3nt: TGCAGTGCTAGAGTCGCTAGCGGGGATGCACGATCAAAATACAATGAGCAGTTCTTC

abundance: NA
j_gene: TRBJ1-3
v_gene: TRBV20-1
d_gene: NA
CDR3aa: CSAVDGSSGNTIYF
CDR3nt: TGCAGTGCTGTGGACGGGAGCTCTGGAAACACCATATATTTT

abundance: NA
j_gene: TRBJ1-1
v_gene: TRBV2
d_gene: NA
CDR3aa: CASSVSPVAEAFF
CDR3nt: TGTGCCAGCAGTGTCAGCCCTGTAGCAGAAGCTTTCTTT

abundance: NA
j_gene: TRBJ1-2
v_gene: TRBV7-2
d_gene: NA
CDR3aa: CASSLREGSYGYTF
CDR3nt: TGTGCCAGCAGCTTAAGGGAGGGCAGCTATGGCTACACCTTC

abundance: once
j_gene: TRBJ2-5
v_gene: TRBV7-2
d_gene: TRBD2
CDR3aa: CASSSWTSGGEETQYF
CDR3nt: TGTGCCAGCAGCTCCTGGACTAGCGGGGGAGAAGAGACCCAGTACTTC

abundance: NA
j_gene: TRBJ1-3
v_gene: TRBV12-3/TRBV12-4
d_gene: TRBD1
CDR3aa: CASSRTGPGGNTIYF
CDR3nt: TGTGCCAGCAGTCGGACAGGGCCTGGTGGAAACACCATATATTTT

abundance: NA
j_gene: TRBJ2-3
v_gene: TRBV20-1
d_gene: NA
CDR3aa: CSASKGVMGDTQYF
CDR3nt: TGCAGTGCTTCCAAGGGGGTTATGGGAGATACGCAGTATTTT

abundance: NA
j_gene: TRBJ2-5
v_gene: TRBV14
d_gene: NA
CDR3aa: CASSWTNQETQYF
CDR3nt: TGTGCCAGCAGCTGGACAAACCAAGAGACCCAGTACTTC

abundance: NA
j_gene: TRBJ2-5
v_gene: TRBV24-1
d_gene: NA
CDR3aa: CATSDLAGETQYF
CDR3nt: TGTGCCACCAGTGATTTGGCGGGGGAGACCCAGTACTTC

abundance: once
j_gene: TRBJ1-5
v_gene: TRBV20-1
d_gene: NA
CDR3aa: CSARDLAGDQPQHF
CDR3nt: TGCAGTGCTAGAGATTTGGCAGGGGATCAGCCCCAGCATTTT

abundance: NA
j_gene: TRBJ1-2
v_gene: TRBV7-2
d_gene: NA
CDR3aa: CASSFRQTPNYGYTF
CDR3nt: TGTGCCAGCAGCTTCCGACAGACCCCTAACTATGGCTACACCTTC

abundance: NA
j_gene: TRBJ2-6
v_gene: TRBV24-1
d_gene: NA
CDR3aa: CATSDKSPLGPSSGANVLTF
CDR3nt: TGTGCCACCAGTGACAAATCCCCCCTGGGGCCCAGCTCTGGGGCCAACGTCCTGACTTTC

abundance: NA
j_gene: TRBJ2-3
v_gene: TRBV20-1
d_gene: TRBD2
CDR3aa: CSATGTSGGAGDTQYF
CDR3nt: TGCAGTGCTACCGGGACTAGCGGGGGGGCCGGAGATACGCAGTATTTT

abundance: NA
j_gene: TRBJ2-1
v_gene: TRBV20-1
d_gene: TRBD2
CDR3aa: CSARDQVAGYNEQFF
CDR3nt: TGCAGTGCTAGAGACCAGGTAGCGGGGTACAATGAGCAGTTCTTC

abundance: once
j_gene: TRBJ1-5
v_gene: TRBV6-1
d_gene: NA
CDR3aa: CASSAQRNSNQPQHF
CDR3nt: TGTGCCAGCAGTGCCCAGAGAAATAGCAATCAGCCCCAGCATTTT

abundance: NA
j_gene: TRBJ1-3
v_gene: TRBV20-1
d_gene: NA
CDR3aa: CSARGETGNTIYF
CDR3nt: TGCAGTGCTAGAGGTGAAACTGGAAACACCATATATTTT

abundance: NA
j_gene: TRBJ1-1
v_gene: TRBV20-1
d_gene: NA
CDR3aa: CSARDLKGWDTEAFF
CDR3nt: TGCAGTGCTAGAGACTTGAAAGGGTGGGACACTGAAGCTTTCTTT

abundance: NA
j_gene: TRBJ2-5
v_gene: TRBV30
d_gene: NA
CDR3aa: CAWSVQQGVKTQYF
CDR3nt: TGTGCCTGGAGTGTACAACAGGGTGTAAAGACCCAGTACTTC

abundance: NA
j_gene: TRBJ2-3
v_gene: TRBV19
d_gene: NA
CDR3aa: CASSPGEVIRSTDTQYF
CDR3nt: TGTGCCAGTAGTCCGGGGGAGGTGATCCGGAGCACAGATACGCAGTATTTT

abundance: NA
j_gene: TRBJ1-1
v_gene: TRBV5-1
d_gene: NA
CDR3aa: CASSLTGYTEAFF
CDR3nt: TGCGCCAGCAGCTTGACAGGTTACACTGAAGCTTTCTTT

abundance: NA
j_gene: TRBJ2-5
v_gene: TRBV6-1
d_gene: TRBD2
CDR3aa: CASSEAILAGVETQYF
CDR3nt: TGTGCCAGCAGTGAAGCGATTCTAGCGGGGGTTGAGACCCAGTACTTC

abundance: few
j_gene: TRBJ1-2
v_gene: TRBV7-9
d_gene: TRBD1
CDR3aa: CASSYGQGRNYGYTF
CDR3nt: TGTGCCAGCAGCTACGGACAGGGGAGGAACTATGGCTACACCTTC